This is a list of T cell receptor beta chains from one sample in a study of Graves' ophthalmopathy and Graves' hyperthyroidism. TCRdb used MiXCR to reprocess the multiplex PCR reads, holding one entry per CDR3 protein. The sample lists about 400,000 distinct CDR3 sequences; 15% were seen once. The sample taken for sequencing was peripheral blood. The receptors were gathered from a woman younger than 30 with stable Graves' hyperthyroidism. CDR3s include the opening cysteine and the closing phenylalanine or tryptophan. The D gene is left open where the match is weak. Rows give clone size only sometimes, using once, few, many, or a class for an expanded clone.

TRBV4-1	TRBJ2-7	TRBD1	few	TGCGCCAGCAGCCAAGTGCTGGGACAGGGGGACGAGCAGTACTTC	CASSQVLGQGDEQYF
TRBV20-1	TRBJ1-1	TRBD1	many	TGCAGTGCTAGGGGTATACAGGGGTCTAACACTGAAGCTTTCTTT	CSARGIQGSNTEAFF
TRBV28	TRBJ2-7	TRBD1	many	TGTGCCAGCAGCCTCGGGAAAGGGACAGGGTCCTACGAGCAGTACTTC	CASSLGKGTGSYEQYF
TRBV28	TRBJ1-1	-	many	TGTGCCAGCAGTCCTAGGCCCGACACTGAAGCTTTCTTT	CASSPRPDTEAFF
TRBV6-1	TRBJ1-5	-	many	TGTGCCAGCAGTAATCAGCCCCAGCATTTT	CASSNQPQHF
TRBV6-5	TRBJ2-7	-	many	TGTGCCAGCAGCTCAGGGCAGGGGCCCTACGAGCAGTACTTC	CASSSGQGPYEQYF
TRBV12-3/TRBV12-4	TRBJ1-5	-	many	TGTGCCAGCAGTTTAAGGGCAGTGTTTAGGCCCCAGCATTTT	CASSLRAVFRPQHF
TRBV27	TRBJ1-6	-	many	TGTGCCAGCAGTTTATTGACACGGGACTATAATTCACCCCTCCACTTT	CASSLLTRDYNSPLHF
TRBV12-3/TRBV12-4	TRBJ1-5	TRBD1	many	TGTGCCAGTCAGACAGGGCGTTATAGCAATCAGCCCCAGCATTTT	CASQTGRYSNQPQHF
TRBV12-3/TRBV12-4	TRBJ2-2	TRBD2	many	TGTGCCAGCAGTCCCCGACTAGCTTGGGCCGGGGAGCTGTTTTTT	CASSPRLAWAGELFF
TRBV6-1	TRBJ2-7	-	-	TGTGCCAGCAGTGAACCCACCCCGTTGGGTGTTGGGCAGTACTTC	CASSEPTPLGVGQYF
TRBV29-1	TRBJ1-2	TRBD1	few	TGCAGCGGCCTAGACAGGGTCTCCTATGGCTACACCTTC	CSGLDRVSYGYTF
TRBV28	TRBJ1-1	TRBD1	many	TGTGCCAGCAGTTTAGTGACTCGGGACAGGGGAAACACTGAAGCTTTCTTT	CASSLVTRDRGNTEAFF
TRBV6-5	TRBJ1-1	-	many	TGTGCCAGCATTCCAGATCCCCCTTACAGGGCTGAAGCTTTCTTT	CASIPDPPYRAEAFF
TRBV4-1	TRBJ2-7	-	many	TGCGCCAGCAGCCAAGTAACCGTGCATGGCGAGCAGTACTTC	CASSQVTVHGEQYF